The 9 T cell receptor beta chains presented below share a single source sample, sequenced in a study of neurological immune-mediated disorders. One entry per CDR3 protein, called by TCRdb with MiXCR from the 5' RACE reads. The table has about 53,000 distinct CDR3 sequences, 16% seen once. The material sequenced was PBMCs. Every receptor here comes from a man aged 55 to 70 in good health.

V gene TRBV28 combines with J gene TRBJ2-7, with D unclear. The ends were cut back, 5 bases at V and 2 bases at J, with 13 bases in the middle. Germline CDR1 and CDR2: MDHEN and SYDVKM. This CDR3 is built from 14 residues. CDR3 protein: CASSPAIVPYEQYF. CDR3 DNA: TGTGCCAGCAGTCCAGCCATTGTGCCCTACGAGCAGTACTTC.

At least ten counts were recorded for this clonotype. The V call is TRBV10-3, the J call TRBJ2-5, with 14 bases matching TRBD2. Trimming took 10 bases from V and 5 from J; bases not matched to a gene: 6. Germline V gives CDR1 ENHRY, CDR2 SYGVKD. The CDR3 runs to 14 residues. The CDR3 sequence is CATGLAGGGETQYF. CDR3 coding DNA: TGTGCCACTGGACTAGCGGGAGGAGGGGAGACCCAGTACTTC.

This clonotype was observed at least ten times. The chain employs TRBV12-3 or TRBV12-4 and TRBJ2-2, with D unclear. The CDR3 extends over 15 amino acids. Between the trimmed V and J ends, which lost 5 bases and 0 bases, there was a span of 10 bases. The CDR3 DNA sequence: TGTGCCAGCAGTCCATGGACGGCGAACACCGGGGAGCTGTTTTTT. It yields the protein CASSPWTANTGELFF.

The chain joins TRBV5-1 to TRBJ2-7; tentatively, D is TRBD1 or TRBD2 (6 bases each). CDR1 is SGHRS, CDR2 YFSETQ, per germline. V lost 0 bases and J lost 3, with 7 bases in between. The CDR3 runs to 13 residues. The CDR3 nucleotides are TGCGCCAGCAGCTTGGAGGGGGGCTACGAGCAGTACTTC. Protein: CASSLEGGYEQYF.

Remarks on this clonotype: One junction end disagrees with the germline gene, perhaps due to a read error. The chain joins TRBV5-8 to TRBJ2-1; 10 bases are shared with TRBD2. The CDR3 consists of 13 residues. From germline, CDR1 is SGHTS and CDR2 YDEGEE. The CDR3 region is CASSQREGYEQLF. As DNA, the CDR3 is TGTGCTAGCAGCCAGCGGGAGGGCTATGAGCAGCTCTTC.

This clonotype appeared many times. The chain has TRBV20-1 and TRBJ1-1, with D maybe TRBD1 (5 bases). The V end was cut by 3 bases, the J end by 8 bases, with 13 bases between. Germline values: CDR1 DFQATT, CDR2 SNEGSKA (reference sequence). The CDR3 consists of 12 residues. CDR3 DNA sequence: TGCAGTGCTAGGAAGGGGCAGCGCGAAGCTTTCTTT. The encoded protein is CSARKGQREAFF.

By share, this clonotype ranks as medium-sized. This rearrangement joins TRBV7-9 to TRBJ1-1; TRBD1 agrees at 7 bases. J was trimmed by 1 base and V by 6 bases; bases with no gene match: 5. Germline loops: CDR1 SEHNR, CDR2 FQNEAQ (reference sequence). This CDR3 comprises 14 residues. The DNA of the CDR3 is TGTGCCAGCAGACCTACAGGGGAGAACACTGAAGCTTTCTTT. This gives the protein CASRPTGENTEAFF.

This clonotype came up many times. This chain uses TRBV5-1 with TRBJ1-1; 10 bases are shared with TRBD1. The CDR3 is 15 residues long. CDR1 is SGHRS, CDR2 YFSETQ, per germline. The trim removed 4 bases at V and 5 bases at J, leaving 8 bases unmatched. The CDR3: CASSAHGQGVTEAFF. CDR3 bases: TGCGCCAGCAGCGCCCACGGACAGGGGGTTACTGAAGCTTTCTTT.

This clonotype came up many times. The chain couples TRBV29-1 to TRBJ1-4; 7 bases line up with TRBD1. The CDR3 covers 13 residues. Germline-derived CDR1 and CDR2 are SQVTM and ANQGSEA. J lost 6 bases, V lost 4 bases, and 5 bases had no gene match. CDR3 sequence (DNA): TGCAGCGTTGCCAGGGGGTCGGATGAAAAACTGTTTTTT. Translation: CSVARGSDEKLFF.